The rows below give T cell receptor beta chains drawn from one sample of a study of human T cells and chemical hapten exposure. TCRdb used MiXCR to reprocess the RACE reads, holding one entry per CDR3 protein. Of roughly 190,000 distinct CDR3 sequences in the sample, around 22% were seen once. This sample comprised whole blood, obtained in connection with sensitization to the hapten diphenylcyclopropenone (DPC). Source of these receptors: a woman in her forties or fifties with alopecia areata. Some clones in this sample may be carry-over from other donors' samples. Both conserved end residues are part of each CDR3. D genes are given only for firm matches. Size is omitted from some rows. Given values are once, few, many or a class for expanded clones.

D gene	clone size	V gene	J gene	CDR3 length	CDR3 DNA	CDR3 protein
.	.	TRBV29-1	TRBJ2-1	13	TGCAGCGTTGTGGGCGGATCCTACAATGAGCAGTTCTTC	CSVVGGSYNEQFF
TRBD2	.	TRBV28	TRBJ2-3	16	TGTGCCAGCAGTTTTTCCGGCCCACTAGCGGGAGATACGCAGTATTTT	CASSFSGPLAGDTQYF
.	.	TRBV5-1	TRBJ2-2	16	TGCGCCAGCAGCTTGACCGCGGCCCCGAACACCGGGGAGCTGTTTTTT	CASSLTAAPNTGELFF
.	few	TRBV12-3/TRBV12-4	TRBJ2-1	12	TGTGCCAGCAGTGGGCCTGGCAATGAGCAGTTCTTC	CASSGPGNEQFF
.	.	TRBV5-1	TRBJ1-2	14	TGCGCCAGCAGCTTAGAACCGCATCTTTATGGCTACACCTTC	CASSLEPHLYGYTF
TRBD1	few	TRBV5-1	TRBJ1-6	15	TGCGCCAGCAGCTTCCGGACAGGGATAGATTCACCCCTCCACTTT	CASSFRTGIDSPLHF
.	few	TRBV2	TRBJ2-7	15	TGTGCCAGCAGTGAAAGGTGGCGGAACTTCTACGAGCAGTACTTC	CASSERWRNFYEQYF
.	few	TRBV7-2	TRBJ1-2	15	TGTGCCAGCAGCTATCGGACAGAGAGTAACTATGGCTACACCTTC	CASSYRTESNYGYTF
TRBD1	few	TRBV5-1	TRBJ2-3	15	TGCGCCAGCAGCGCGACAGGGGGCCGGACAGATACGCAGTATTTT	CASSATGGRTDTQYF
TRBD2	few	TRBV29-1	TRBJ2-2	14	TGCAGCGTTGAGGCTAGCGGGTTTACCGGGGAGCTGTTTTTT	CSVEASGFTGELFF
.	few	TRBV5-6	TRBJ2-5	13	TGTGCCAGCAGCTTGATCCGACTTGAGACCCAGTACTTC	CASSLIRLETQYF
.	.	TRBV6-1	TRBJ1-2	15	TGTGCCAGCAGTGAAGACCCAGGTTCTAACTATGGCTACACCTTC	CASSEDPGSNYGYTF
TRBD1	.	TRBV20-1	TRBJ1-1	14	TGCAGTGCTAGCCGCGACAGGGCTAACACTGAAGCTTTCTTT	CSASRDRANTEAFF
.	.	TRBV7-6	TRBJ2-1	15	TGTGCCAGCAGCTTAAAGGGGGCGGGACACAATGAGCAGTTCTTC	CASSLKGAGHNEQFF
.	.	TRBV19	TRBJ1-5	15	TGTGCCAGTAGTATTGCAGCGGGGAGCAATCAGCCCCAGCATTTT	CASSIAAGSNQPQHF
TRBD2	few	TRBV20-1	TRBJ2-1	12	TGCAGTGCCCCGGGACTAGGTCCTGAGCAGTTCTTC	CSAPGLGPEQFF
TRBD2	few	TRBV20-1	TRBJ2-7	14	TGCAGTGCCCTACGGACTAGCGGGAACTACGAGCAGTACTTC	CSALRTSGNYEQYF
.	.	TRBV24-1	TRBJ1-1	14	TGTGCCACCAGGACCGGAAGGGGTAACACTGAAGCTTTCTTT	CATRTGRGNTEAFF
.	few	TRBV29-1	TRBJ2-1	12	TGCAGCGTCGAGTTTATGTACAATGAGCAGTTCTTC	CSVEFMYNEQFF
.	few	TRBV7-9	TRBJ2-1	16	TGTGCCAGCAGCTTAGTGCAACAGGGAGCCAACAATGAGCAGTTCTTC	CASSLVQQGANNEQFF
TRBD1	few	TRBV29-1	TRBJ2-7	14	TGCAGCGTGGGGGACAGGACCCTTCTCTACGAGCAGTACTTC	CSVGDRTLLYEQYF
TRBD1	few	TRBV29-1	TRBJ2-1	13	TGCAGCGTTGAAACACAGGGGATGAATGAGCAGTTCTTC	CSVETQGMNEQFF
TRBD1	.	TRBV12-3/TRBV12-4	TRBJ2-1	12	TGTGCCAGCAGTTCGGACAGGGCAAAAGGGTTCTTC	CASSSDRAKGFF
.	many	TRBV10-3	TRBJ2-3	14	TGTGCCATCAGTGAGTCGGGGAGCACAGATACGCAGTATTTT	CAISESGSTDTQYF
TRBD2	few	TRBV20-1	TRBJ2-5	18	TGCAGTGCTGCTCCCTCCGGGACTAGCGGGTTACTACGGGAGACCCAGTACTTC	CSAAPSGTSGLLRETQYF
TRBD1	.	TRBV29-1	TRBJ2-2	14	TGCAGCGTTGGGACAGGAACGAACACCGGGGAGCTGTTTTTT	CSVGTGTNTGELFF
TRBD1	.	TRBV10-1	TRBJ1-6	15	TGCGCCAGCAGTGAGAAAGGGGACAGGGATTCACCCCTCCACTTT	CASSEKGDRDSPLHF
TRBD1	.	TRBV10-3	TRBJ1-5	14	TGTGCCATCAGCAATGACAGGGGTGGTCAGCCCCAGCATTTT	CAISNDRGGQPQHF
.	few	TRBV29-1	TRBJ2-7	15	TGCAGCGTTGAAGCCCCGTCCTTGACCTCCTACGAGCAGTACTTC	CSVEAPSLTSYEQYF
.	.	TRBV6-2/TRBV6-3	TRBJ2-5	13	TGTGCCAGCAGCCGTAGTCTGGGAGAGACCCAGTACTTC	CASSRSLGETQYF
.	.	TRBV7-2	TRBJ2-1	13	TGTGCCAGCAGCCCCCCCCTGCGGGGTGAGCAGTTCTTC	CASSPPLRGEQFF
.	few	TRBV7-6	TRBJ1-1	15	TGTGCCAGCAGTTCTGGATCCGAAGGGTACACTGAAGCTTTCTTT	CASSSGSEGYTEAFF
TRBD1	.	TRBV14	TRBJ2-3	15	TGTGCCAGCAGCCAGATGGGACAGGTCACAGATACGCAGTATTTT	CASSQMGQVTDTQYF
.	many	TRBV20-1	TRBJ1-1	13	TGCAGTGCTCCAGGGGACACGAACACTGAAGCTTTCTTT	CSAPGDTNTEAFF
.	.	TRBV7-9	TRBJ1-2	13	TGTGCCAGCAGCTTAGAGGGCATCTATGGCTACACCTTC	CASSLEGIYGYTF
.	few	TRBV29-1	TRBJ1-1	13	TGCAGCGCCCCCGGCGGGGGGGAAACTGAAGCTTTCTTT	CSAPGGGETEAFF
.	few	TRBV29-1	TRBJ2-4	16	TGCAGCGTTGAAGGGGTAGAGACAGGAGCCAAAAACATTCAGTACTTC	CSVEGVETGAKNIQYF
TRBD2	.	TRBV20-1	TRBJ2-7	15	TGCAGTGCTAGAGTGGGGGGACTAGCGGGCTACGAGCAGTACTTC	CSARVGGLAGYEQYF
.	many	TRBV10-1	TRBJ1-1	13	TGCGCCAGCAGTGAGGAGGGGAACACTGAAGCTTTCTTT	CASSEEGNTEAFF
.	.	TRBV12-3/TRBV12-4	TRBJ2-7	13	TGTGCCAGCGCTACTACGGTCCACTACGAGCAGTACTTC	CASATTVHYEQYF
.	.	TRBV7-6	TRBJ2-7	15	TGTGCCAGCAGCGCGGGGACCTCCAGCTCCTACGAGCAGTACTTC	CASSAGTSSSYEQYF
TRBD1	few	TRBV29-1	TRBJ2-5	15	TGCAGCGCTGCCCCCGGGACAGGGCGAGGAGAGACCCAGTACTTC	CSAAPGTGRGETQYF
.	many	TRBV6-4	TRBJ2-1	15	TGTGCCAGCAGTGAATCGGGAGAGGGGTACAATGAGCAGTTCTTC	CASSESGEGYNEQFF
.	.	TRBV7-2	TRBJ2-3	14	TGTGCCAGCAGCTTAGAAACTAGCACAGATACGCAGTATTTT	CASSLETSTDTQYF
.	few	TRBV20-1	TRBJ1-1	13	TGCAGTTCGCCGGGACACGGAGGCGCTGAAGCTTTCTTT	CSSPGHGGAEAFF
.	.	TRBV29-1	TRBJ1-1	13	TGCAGCGTGAGACATACTTTGAACACTGAAGCTTTCTTT	CSVRHTLNTEAFF
.	.	TRBV29-1	TRBJ1-2	13	TGCAGCGCTGATCTGGGGGGTGCGAATGGCTACACCTTC	CSADLGGANGYTF
.	.	TRBV6-5	TRBJ1-2	16	TGTGCCAGCAGCCCTACTAACGGACCGGCCAAAACTGGCTACACCTTC	CASSPTNGPAKTGYTF